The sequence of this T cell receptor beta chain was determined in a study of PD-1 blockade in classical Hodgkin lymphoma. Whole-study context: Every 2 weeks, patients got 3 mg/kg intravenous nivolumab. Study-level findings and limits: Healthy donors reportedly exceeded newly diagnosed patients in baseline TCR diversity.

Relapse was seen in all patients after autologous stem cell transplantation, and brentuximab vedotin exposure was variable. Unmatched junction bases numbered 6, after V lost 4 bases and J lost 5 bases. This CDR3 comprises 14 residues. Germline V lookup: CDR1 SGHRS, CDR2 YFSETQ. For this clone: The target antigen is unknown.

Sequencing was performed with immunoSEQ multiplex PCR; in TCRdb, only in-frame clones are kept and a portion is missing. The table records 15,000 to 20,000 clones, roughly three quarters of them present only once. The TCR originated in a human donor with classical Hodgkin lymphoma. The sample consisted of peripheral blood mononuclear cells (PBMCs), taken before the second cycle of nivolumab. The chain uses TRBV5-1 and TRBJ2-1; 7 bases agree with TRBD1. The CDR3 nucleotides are TGCGCCAGCAGCGAAACAGGGGCACACAATGAGCAGTTCTTC. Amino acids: CASSETGAHNEQFF.